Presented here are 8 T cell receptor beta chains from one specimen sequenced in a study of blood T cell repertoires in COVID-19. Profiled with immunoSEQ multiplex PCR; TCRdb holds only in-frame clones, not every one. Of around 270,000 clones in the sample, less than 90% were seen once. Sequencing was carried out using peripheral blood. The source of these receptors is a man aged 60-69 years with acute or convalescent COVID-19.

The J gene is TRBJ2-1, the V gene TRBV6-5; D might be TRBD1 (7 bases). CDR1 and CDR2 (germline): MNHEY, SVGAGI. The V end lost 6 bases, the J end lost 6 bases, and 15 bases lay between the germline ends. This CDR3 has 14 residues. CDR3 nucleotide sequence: TGTGCCAGCAGGCAGGGGGGTGGGGGCAATGAGCAGTTCTTC. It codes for CASRQGGGGNEQFF.

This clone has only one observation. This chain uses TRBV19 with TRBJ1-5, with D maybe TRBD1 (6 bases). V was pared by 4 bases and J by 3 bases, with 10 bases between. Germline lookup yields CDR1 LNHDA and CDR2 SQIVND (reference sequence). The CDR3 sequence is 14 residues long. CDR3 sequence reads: CASSKTGNNQPQHF. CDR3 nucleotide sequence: TGTGCCAGTAGTAAAACAGGGAACAATCAGCCCCAGCATTTT.

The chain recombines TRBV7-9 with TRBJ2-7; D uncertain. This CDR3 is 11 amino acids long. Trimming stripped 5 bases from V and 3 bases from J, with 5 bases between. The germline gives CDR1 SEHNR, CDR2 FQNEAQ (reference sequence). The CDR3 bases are TGTGCCAGCAGCCAGATCTACGAGCAGTACTTC. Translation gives CASSQIYEQYF.

This CDR3 reads CASSQLGIGGEQYF. In DNA form, the CDR3 reads TGTGCCAGCAGCCAACTCGGGATAGGGGGCGAGCAGTACTTC. The chain employs TRBV4-2 and TRBJ2-7; tentatively, D is TRBD1 (6 bases). CDR1 and CDR2 (germline): LGHNA, YNFKEQ. Trimming stripped 2 bases from V and 6 bases from J, with 14 bases between. The CDR3 spans 14 residues.

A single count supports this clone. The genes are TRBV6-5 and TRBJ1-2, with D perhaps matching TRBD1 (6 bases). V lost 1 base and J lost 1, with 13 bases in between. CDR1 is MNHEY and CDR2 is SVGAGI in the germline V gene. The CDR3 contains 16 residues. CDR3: CASSYLAGAYNYGYTF. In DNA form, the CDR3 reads TGTGCCAGCAGTTACTTGGCAGGGGCTTATAACTATGGCTACACCTTC.

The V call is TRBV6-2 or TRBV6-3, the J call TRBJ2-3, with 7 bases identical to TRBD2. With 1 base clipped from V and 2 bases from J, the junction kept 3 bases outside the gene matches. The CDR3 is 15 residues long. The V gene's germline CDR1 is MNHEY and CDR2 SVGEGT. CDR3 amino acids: CASSYWTRPTDTQYF. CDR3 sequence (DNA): TGTGCCAGCAGTTACTGGACTAGGCCCACAGATACGCAGTATTTT.

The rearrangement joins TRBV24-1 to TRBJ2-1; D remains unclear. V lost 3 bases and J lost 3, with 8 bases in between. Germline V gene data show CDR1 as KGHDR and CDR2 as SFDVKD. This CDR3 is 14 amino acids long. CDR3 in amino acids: CATSDPLNYNEQFF. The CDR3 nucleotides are TGTGCCACCAGTGATCCCCTTAACTACAATGAGCAGTTCTTC.

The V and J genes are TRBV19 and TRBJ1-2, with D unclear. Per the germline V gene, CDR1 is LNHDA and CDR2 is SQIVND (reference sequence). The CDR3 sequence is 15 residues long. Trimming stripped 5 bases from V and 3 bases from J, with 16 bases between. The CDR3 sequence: CASSQAHIVDYGYTF. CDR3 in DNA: TGTGCCAGTAGTCAGGCTCACATAGTGGACTATGGCTACACCTTC.